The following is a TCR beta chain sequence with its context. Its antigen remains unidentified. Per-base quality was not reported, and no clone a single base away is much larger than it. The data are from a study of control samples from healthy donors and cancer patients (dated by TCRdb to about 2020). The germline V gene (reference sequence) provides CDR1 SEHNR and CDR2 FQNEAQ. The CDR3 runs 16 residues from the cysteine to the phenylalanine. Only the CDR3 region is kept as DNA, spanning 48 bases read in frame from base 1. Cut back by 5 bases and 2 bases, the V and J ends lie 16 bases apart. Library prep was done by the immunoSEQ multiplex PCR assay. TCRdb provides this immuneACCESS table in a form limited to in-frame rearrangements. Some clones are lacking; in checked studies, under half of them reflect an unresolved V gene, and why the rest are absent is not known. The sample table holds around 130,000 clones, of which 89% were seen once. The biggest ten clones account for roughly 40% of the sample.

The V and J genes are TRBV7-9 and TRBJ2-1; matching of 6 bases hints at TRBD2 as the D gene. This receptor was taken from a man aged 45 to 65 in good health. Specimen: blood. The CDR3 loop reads CASSPIGTGAYNEQFF. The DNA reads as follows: TGTGCCAGCAGCCCTATTGGGACGGGGGCCTACAATGAGCAGTTCTTC.